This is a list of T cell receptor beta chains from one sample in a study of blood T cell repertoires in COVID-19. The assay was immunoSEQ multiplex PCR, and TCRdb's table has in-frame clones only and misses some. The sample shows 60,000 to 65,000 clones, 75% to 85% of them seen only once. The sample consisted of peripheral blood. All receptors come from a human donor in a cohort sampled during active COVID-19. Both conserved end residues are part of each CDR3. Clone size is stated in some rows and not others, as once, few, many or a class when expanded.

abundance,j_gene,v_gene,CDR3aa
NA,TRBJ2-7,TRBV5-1,CASSWGQGSSYEQYF
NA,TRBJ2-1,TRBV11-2,CASSSPRAGGYEQFF
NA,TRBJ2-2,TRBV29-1,CSVTGDRENTGELFF
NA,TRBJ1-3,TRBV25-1,CASSRTGNSGNTIYF
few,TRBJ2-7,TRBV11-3,CASSLDGQGYEQYF
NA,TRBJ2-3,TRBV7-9,CASSLEREGPPDTQYF
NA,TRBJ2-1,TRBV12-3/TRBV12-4,CASSLGSGGQFF
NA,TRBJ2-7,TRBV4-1,CASSQPGASGTYEQYF
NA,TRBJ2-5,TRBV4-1,CASSQEARGWEETQYF
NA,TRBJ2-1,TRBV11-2,CASSRTTGGNEQFF
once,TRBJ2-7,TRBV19,CASSISDSTLPEQYF
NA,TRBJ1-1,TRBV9,CASSVEPGGRSEAFF
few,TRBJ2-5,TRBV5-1,CASSLGSGQETQYF
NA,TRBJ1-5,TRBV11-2,CASSPEQTNQPQHF
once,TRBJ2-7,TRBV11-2,CASSLGPGGTEQYF
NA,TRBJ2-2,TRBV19,CASSMALAGVTGELFF
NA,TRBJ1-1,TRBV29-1,CSVSQALGGKTEAFF
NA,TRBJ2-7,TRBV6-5,CASSKDRGRLYEQYF
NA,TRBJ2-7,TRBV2,CASSESGRQGAYEQYF
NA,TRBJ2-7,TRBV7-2,CASSPHGDRAYEQYF
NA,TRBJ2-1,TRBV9,CASSTPRTGLIHNEQFF
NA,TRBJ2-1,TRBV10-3,CAISGGQGVYNEQFF
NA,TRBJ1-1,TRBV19,CASSYRGTMNTEAFF
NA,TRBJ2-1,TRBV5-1,CASSLALAGDSEQFF
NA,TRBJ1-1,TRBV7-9,CASSFPPQGITEAFF
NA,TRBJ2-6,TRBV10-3,CAISEGTSGANVLTF
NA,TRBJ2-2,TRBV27,CASSLLGNANTGELFF
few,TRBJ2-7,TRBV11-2,CASSSTGGWTYEQYF
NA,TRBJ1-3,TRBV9,CASSVDSGSGNTIYF
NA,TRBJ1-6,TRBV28,CASTGQEFNSPLHF
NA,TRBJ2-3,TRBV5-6,CASSSHSSGRAKTDTQYF
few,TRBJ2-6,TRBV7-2,CASSLVAGYSGANVLTF
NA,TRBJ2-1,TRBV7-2,CASSPHRQGAAYNEQFF
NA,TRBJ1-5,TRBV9,CASSVEGQGNQPQHF
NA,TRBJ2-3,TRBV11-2,CASSLGLGSDTQYF
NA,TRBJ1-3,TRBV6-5,CASSLLGPSGNTIYF
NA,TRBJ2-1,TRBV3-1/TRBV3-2,CASRTSGRVAEQFF
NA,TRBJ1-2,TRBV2,CASSRWTANYGYTF
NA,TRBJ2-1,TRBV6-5,CASHPRQGDGGEQFF
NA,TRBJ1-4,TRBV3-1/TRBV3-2,CASSTTGGGGEKLFF
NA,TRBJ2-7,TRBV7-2,CASSPGHWYEQYF
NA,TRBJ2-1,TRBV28,CASSLGGAGKTSGIGRDNEQFF
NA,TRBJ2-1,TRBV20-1,CSAPLYNEQFF
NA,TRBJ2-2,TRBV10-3,CAISQTSGGASAGELFF
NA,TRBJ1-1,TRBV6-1,CASSFGGPNTEAFF
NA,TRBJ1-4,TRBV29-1,CSVRRGARDEKLFF
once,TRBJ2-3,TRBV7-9,CASSLGIQGMDTQYF
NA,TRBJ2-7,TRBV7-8,CASSVGTGGAYEQYF
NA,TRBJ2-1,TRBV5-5,CASTKGDRNNEQFF
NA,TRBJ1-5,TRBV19,CASTRGNQPQHF